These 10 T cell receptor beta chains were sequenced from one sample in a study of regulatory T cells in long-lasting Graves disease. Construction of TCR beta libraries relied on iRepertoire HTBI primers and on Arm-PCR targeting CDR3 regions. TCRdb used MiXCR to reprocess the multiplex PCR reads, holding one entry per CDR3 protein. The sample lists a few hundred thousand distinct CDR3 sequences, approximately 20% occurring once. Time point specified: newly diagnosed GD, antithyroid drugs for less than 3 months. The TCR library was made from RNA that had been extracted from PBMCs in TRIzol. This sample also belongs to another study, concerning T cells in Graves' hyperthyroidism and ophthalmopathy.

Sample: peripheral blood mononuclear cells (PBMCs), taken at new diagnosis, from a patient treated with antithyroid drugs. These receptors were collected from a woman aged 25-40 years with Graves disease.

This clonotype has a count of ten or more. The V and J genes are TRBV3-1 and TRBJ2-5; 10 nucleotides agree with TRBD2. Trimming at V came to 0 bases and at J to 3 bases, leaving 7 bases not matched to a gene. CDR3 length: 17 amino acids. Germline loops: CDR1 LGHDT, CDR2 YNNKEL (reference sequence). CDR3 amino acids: CASSQDISSGGEETQYF. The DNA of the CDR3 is TGTGCCAGCAGCCAAGATATCTCTAGCGGGGGTGAAGAGACCCAGTACTTC.

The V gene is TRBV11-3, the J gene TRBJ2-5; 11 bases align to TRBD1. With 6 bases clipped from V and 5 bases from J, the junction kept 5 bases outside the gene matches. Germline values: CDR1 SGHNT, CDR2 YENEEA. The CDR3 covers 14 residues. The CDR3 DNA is TGTGCCAGCAGAGGACAGGGGGCAAGGGAGACCCAGTACTTC. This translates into CASRGQGARETQYF.

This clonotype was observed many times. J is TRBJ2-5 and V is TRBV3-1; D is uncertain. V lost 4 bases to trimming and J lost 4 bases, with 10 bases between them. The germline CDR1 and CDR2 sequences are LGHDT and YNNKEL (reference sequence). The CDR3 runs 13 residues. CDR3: CASSPAWGETQYF. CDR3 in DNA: TGTGCCAGCAGCCCCGCCTGGGGAGAGACCCAGTACTTC.

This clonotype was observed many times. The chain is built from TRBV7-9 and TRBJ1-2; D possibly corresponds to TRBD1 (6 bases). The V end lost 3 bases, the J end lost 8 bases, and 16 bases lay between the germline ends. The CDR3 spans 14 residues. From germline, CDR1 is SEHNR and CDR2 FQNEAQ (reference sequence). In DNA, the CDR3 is TGTGCCAGCAGCTTCCACGACAGGTCCGGAGGCTACACCTTC. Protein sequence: CASSFHDRSGGYTF.

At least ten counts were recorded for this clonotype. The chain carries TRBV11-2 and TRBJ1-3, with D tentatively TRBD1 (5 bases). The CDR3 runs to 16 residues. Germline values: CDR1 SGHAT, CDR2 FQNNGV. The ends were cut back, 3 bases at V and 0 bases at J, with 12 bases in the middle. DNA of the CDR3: TGTGCCAGCAGCTTTGATCCGGACATCTCTGGAAACACCATATATTTT. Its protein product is CASSFDPDISGNTIYF.

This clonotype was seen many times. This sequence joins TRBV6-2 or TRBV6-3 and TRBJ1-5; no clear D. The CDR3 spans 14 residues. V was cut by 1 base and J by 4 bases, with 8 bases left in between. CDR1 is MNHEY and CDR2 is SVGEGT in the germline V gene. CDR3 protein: CASSYLSPNQPQHF. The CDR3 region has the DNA TGTGCCAGCAGTTACTTGTCCCCGAATCAGCCCCAGCATTTT.

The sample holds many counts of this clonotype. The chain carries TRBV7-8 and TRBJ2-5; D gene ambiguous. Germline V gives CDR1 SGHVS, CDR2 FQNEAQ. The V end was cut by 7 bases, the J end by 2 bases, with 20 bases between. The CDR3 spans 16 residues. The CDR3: CASTVLGQRSQETQYF. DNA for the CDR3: TGTGCCAGCACCGTTCTCGGGCAACGATCTCAAGAGACCCAGTACTTC.

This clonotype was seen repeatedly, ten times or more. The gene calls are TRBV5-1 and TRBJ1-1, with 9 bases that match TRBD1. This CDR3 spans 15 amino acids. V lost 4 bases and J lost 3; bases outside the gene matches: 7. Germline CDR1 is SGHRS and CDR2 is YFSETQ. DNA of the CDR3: TGCGCCAGCAGCACAGGGGGCGCAATGTACACTGAAGCTTTCTTT. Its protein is CASSTGGAMYTEAFF.

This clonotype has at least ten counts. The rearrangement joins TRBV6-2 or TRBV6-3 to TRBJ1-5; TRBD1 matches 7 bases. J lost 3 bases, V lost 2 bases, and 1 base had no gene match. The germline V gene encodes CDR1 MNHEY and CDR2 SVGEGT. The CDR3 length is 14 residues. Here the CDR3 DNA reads TGTGCCAGCAGTTACGGGACAGTCAATCAGCCCCAGCATTTT. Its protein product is CASSYGTVNQPQHF.

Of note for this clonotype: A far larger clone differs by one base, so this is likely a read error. The CDR3 DNA is TGCAGTGCTAGCGGGGTGCGAGGCGGGGAGACCCAGTACTTC. Protein sequence: CSASGVRGGETQYF. The chain uses TRBV20-1 and TRBJ2-7; the D gene is possibly TRBD2 (5 bases). The DNA end is more similar to TRBJ2-5, so the J call may be wrong. The CDR3 extends over 14 amino acids. Germline CDR1 and CDR2: DFQATT and SNEGSKA (reference sequence).